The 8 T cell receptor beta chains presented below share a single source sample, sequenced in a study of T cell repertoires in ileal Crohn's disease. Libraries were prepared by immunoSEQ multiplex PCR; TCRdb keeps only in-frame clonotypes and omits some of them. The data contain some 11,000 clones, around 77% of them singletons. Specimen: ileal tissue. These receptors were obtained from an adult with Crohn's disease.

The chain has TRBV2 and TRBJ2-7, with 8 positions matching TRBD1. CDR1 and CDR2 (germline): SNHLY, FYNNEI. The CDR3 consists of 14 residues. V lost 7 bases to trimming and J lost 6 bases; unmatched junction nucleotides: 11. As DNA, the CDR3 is TGTGCCAGCACCCCGGACAGGGCAAGCGTCGAGCAGTACTTC. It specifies CASTPDRASVEQYF.

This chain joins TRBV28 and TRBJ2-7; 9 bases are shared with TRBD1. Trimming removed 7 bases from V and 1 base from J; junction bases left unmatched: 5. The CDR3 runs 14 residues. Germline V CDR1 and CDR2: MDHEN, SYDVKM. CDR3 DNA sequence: TGTGCCAGCAATACGGGACAGGGTTCCTACGAGCAGTACTTC. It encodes CASNTGQGSYEQYF.

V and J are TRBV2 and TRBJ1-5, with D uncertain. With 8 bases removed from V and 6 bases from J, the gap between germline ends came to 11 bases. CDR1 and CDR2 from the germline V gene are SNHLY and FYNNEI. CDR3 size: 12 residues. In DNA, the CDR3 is TGTGCCAGCGCGGACTCTCTTCAGCCCCAGCATTTT. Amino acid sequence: CASADSLQPQHF.

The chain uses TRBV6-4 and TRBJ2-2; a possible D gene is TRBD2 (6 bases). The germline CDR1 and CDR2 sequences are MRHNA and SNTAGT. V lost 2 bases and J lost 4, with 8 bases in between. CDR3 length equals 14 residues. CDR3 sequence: CASSDQGGTGELFF. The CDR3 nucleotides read TGTGCCAGCAGTGACCAGGGAGGCACCGGGGAGCTGTTTTTT.

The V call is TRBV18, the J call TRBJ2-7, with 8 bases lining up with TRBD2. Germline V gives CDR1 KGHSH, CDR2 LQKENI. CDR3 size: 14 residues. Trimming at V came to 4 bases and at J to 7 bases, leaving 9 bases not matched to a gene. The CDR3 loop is CASSLGGGLLEQYF. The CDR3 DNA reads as TGTGCCAGCTCACTTGGCGGGGGGCTACTGGAGCAGTACTTC.

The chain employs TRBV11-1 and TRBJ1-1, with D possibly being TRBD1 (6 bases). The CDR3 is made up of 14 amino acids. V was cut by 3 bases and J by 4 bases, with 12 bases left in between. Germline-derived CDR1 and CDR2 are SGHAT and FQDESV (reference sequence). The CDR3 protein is CASSFRGGSTEAFF. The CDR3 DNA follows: TGTGCCAGCAGCTTTAGAGGGGGTAGCACTGAAGCTTTCTTT.

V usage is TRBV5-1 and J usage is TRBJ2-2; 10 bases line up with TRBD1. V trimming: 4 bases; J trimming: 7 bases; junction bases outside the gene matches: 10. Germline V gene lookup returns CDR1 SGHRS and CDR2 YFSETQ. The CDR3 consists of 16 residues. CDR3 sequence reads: CASSPSGTGEIGELFF. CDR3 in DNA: TGCGCCAGCAGCCCGTCCGGGACAGGGGAGATCGGGGAGCTGTTTTTT.

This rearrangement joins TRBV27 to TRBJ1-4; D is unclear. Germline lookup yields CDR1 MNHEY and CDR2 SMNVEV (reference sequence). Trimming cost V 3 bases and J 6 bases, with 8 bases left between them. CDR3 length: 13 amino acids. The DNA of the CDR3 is TGTGCCAGCAGTTTGAGCACTTATGAAAAACTGTTTTTT. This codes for CASSLSTYEKLFF.